The 27 T cell receptor beta chains listed next were all sequenced from one sample in a study of OX40 agonist ivuxolimab in advanced cancers. The library relied on the immunoSEQ multiplex PCR assay. In its TCRdb copy, this immuneACCESS table keeps in-frame sequences only and misses some clones. Where compared with another copy, unresolved V genes explain less than half of these, and the others have no known cause. The sample contains about 32,000 clones, just over 90% of them found a single time. The ten largest clones add up to around 5% of the sample. The starting material was CD4+ or CD8+ T cells sorted from blood, obtained in a trial of the OX40 agonist ivuxolimab. The receptor source for this set is an adult with an advanced solid tumor such as melanoma, head and neck, liver or kidney cancer.

This chain uses TRBV6-1 with TRBJ1-2; D is ambiguous. The germline V gene has CDR1 MNHNS and CDR2 SASEGT. This CDR3 is built from 13 residues. V was trimmed by 7 bases and J by 4 bases, leaving 13 bases between them. CDR3 nucleotide sequence: TGTGCCAGCAAGGAAGGGTTGAGCTATGGCTACACCTTC. Translated, it gives CASKEGLSYGYTF.

By share of the sample, this clone is medium-sized. This chain links TRBV5-1 with TRBJ1-5, with 9 positions matching TRBD1. This CDR3 is 15 amino acids long. V lost 4 bases and J lost 5; bases outside the gene matches: 7. CDR1 is SGHRS, CDR2 YFSETQ, per germline. This chain's CDR3 is CASSPGQGEHQPQHF. In nucleotides, the CDR3 is TGCGCCAGCAGCCCGGGACAGGGTGAGCATCAGCCCCAGCATTTT.

V usage is TRBV19 and J usage is TRBJ1-4, with D tentatively TRBD1 (5 bases). Trimming took 4 bases from V and 4 from J, leaving 13 bases between them. This CDR3 has 15 amino acids. The V gene's germline CDR1 is LNHDA and CDR2 SQIVND (reference sequence). As DNA, the CDR3 is TGTGCCAGTAGTACCCGACAGCCTTATAATGAAAAACTGTTTTTT. The encoded protein is CASSTRQPYNEKLFF.

Here the CDR3 DNA reads TGTGCCAGCAGTTCCGTTTTGAGGGCCGCTAACTATGGCTACACCTTC. Residues: CASSSVLRAANYGYTF. The chain carries TRBV28 and TRBJ1-2; no firm D call. V was shortened by 4 bases and J by 0 bases, with 15 bases between the two germline ends. CDR1 is MDHEN, CDR2 SYDVKM, per germline. This CDR3 comprises 16 residues.

The chain employs TRBV5-6 and TRBJ1-3; the D gene is possibly TRBD1 (6 bases). The V gene lost 4 bases and the J gene lost 3 bases, with 20 bases spanning the gap. The CDR3 runs 17 residues. The germline V gene has CDR1 SGHDT and CDR2 YYEEEE. The CDR3 DNA is TGTGCCAGCAGCAGAACAAAGGACAGTCCCTTTGGAAACACCATATATTTT. The encoded protein is CASSRTKDSPFGNTIYF.

This sequence joins TRBV5-6 and TRBJ2-1; 10 bases line up with TRBD2. V dropped 2 bases and J dropped 8; count of bases not matched to a gene: 7. This CDR3 spans 15 amino acids. Germline V CDR1 and CDR2: SGHDT, YYEEEE. CDR3 coding DNA: TGTGCCAGCAGCTTAGAGCGGGAGGGAAACCATGAGCAGTTCTTC. Translated: CASSLEREGNHEQFF.

V and J are TRBV4-3 and TRBJ2-3, with D unclear. The germline CDR1 and CDR2 sequences are LGHNA and YSLEER. The germline V and J ends were trimmed by 0 bases and 4 bases, with 5 bases remaining between them. The CDR3 runs to 13 residues. The CDR3 reads CASSQDGADTQYF. The DNA for the CDR3 is TGCGCCAGCAGCCAAGATGGGGCAGATACGCAGTATTTT.

This clone has only one observation. V and J are TRBV4-3 and TRBJ1-1; D gene unclear. Trimming cost V 0 bases and J 0 bases, with 14 bases left between them. The CDR3 spans 17 residues. Germline CDR1 reads LGHNA; CDR2 reads YSLEER. The CDR3 DNA reads TGCGCCAGCAGCCAAGACTCCACCGCGGTCCTGAACACTGAAGCTTTCTTT. It specifies CASSQDSTAVLNTEAFF.

J is TRBJ2-1 and V is TRBV6-1; D gene uncertain. Germline-derived CDR1 and CDR2 are MNHNS and SASEGT. This CDR3 is built from 15 residues. The germline V and J ends were trimmed by 10 bases and 9 bases, with 25 bases remaining between them. Here the CDR3 DNA reads TGTGCCACCCGCTCAGCCCAGACCCGCCCGGGTGAGCAGTTCTTC. It translates to CATRSAQTRPGEQFF.

V and J are TRBV4-1 and TRBJ1-1; the D gene is possibly TRBD1 (6 bases). The ends were cut back, 3 bases at V and 2 bases at J, with 19 bases in the middle. The V gene's germline CDR1 is MGHRA and CDR2 YSYEKL. The CDR3 contains 17 residues. CDR3 amino acids: CASSQFPGGGINTEAFF. The CDR3 nucleotides are TGCGCCAGCAGCCAGTTCCCCGGAGGGGGGATTAACACTGAAGCTTTCTTT.

This clone has only a few counts. The J gene is TRBJ2-1, the V gene TRBV7-6, with D uncertain. Germline V lookup: CDR1 SGHVS, CDR2 FNYEAQ. Trimming stripped 2 bases from V and 2 bases from J, with 13 bases between. The CDR3 is 16 amino acids. This CDR3 is CASSLLVAATYNEQFF. As DNA, the CDR3 is TGTGCCAGCAGCTTACTGGTTGCAGCGACCTACAATGAGCAGTTCTTC.

V gene TRBV30 combines with J gene TRBJ2-2, with 13 bases identical to TRBD2. Per the germline V gene, CDR1 is GTSNPN and CDR2 is SVGIG (reference sequence). The V segment lost 0 bases and the J segment 6 bases; nucleotides outside the gene matches: 1. The CDR3 is 15 residues long. The CDR3, as DNA: TGTGCCTGGAGTGTACTAGCGGGAGGGCCCGGGGAGCTGTTTTTT. This encodes CAWSVLAGGPGELFF.

The chain couples TRBV30 to TRBJ2-7, with 8 bases fitting TRBD1. Germline lookup yields CDR1 GTSNPN and CDR2 SVGIG (reference sequence). The CDR3 totals 15 residues. The V gene end was trimmed by 2 bases and the J gene end by 6 bases; junction bases not matched to a gene: 12. CDR3 in amino acids: CAWSMEDRVVTEQYF. DNA for the CDR3: TGTGCCTGGAGTATGGAGGACAGGGTGGTAACCGAGCAGTACTTC.

The chain uses TRBV7-9 and TRBJ2-5; TRBD1 matches at 8 bases. Unmatched junction bases numbered 6, after V lost 5 bases and J lost 4 bases. The CDR3 has 14 residues. Looked up from germline, CDR1 is SEHNR and CDR2 is FQNEAQ (reference sequence). The CDR3 protein is CASSVTGGRETQYF. CDR3 nucleotide sequence: TGTGCCAGCAGCGTAACAGGGGGACGAGAGACCCAGTACTTC. Filled out from reference TRBV7-9 and TRBJ2-5, the complete variable domain reads DTGVSQNPRHKITKRGQNVTFRCDPISEHNRLYWYRQTLGQGPEFLTYFQNEAQLEKSRLLSDRFSAERPKGSFSTLEIQRTEQGDSAMYLCASSVTGGRETQYFGPGTRLLVL.

V gene TRBV5-6 combines with J gene TRBJ1-5, with TRBD1 as a possible D gene (5 bases). Trimming stripped 4 bases from V and 7 bases from J, with 9 bases between. The length of the CDR3 is 12 residues. Germline loops: CDR1 SGHDT, CDR2 YYEEEE. CDR3 residues: CASSPGGQPQHF. For the CDR3, the DNA is TGTGCCAGCAGCCCCGGGGGACAGCCCCAGCATTTT.

V and J are TRBV5-4 and TRBJ2-3; 13 nucleotides align to TRBD2. This CDR3 has 16 amino acids. The V and J ends lost 4 bases and 0 bases, in that order; junction bases with no gene match: 2. In germline, CDR1 is SGHNT, CDR2 YYREEE (reference sequence). DNA of the CDR3: TGTGCCAGCAGCGAGGGACTAGCGGGAAGCACAGATACGCAGTATTTT. It encodes CASSEGLAGSTDTQYF.

V is TRBV4-3 and J is TRBJ2-3; maybe TRBD1 (6 bases). The CDR3 loop spans 15 amino acids. Germline values: CDR1 LGHNA, CDR2 YSLEER. The V and J ends lost 1 base and 3 bases respectively, with 11 bases between them. DNA of the CDR3: TGCGCCAGCAGCCAAGTCGACAGGAGTACAGATACGCAGTATTTT. Protein: CASSQVDRSTDTQYF.

This chain connects TRBV27 to TRBJ2-1; maybe TRBD2 (6 bases). CDR3 size: 13 residues. V was cut by 5 bases and J by 5 bases, with 10 bases left in between. Germline CDR1 is MNHEY and CDR2 is SMNVEV (reference sequence). The CDR3, as DNA: TGTGCCAGCAGTCTAGCGTTTGACAATGAGCAGTTCTTC. This sequence encodes CASSLAFDNEQFF.

The V call is TRBV4-1, the J call TRBJ2-1; no clear D. This CDR3 has 14 residues. The V and J ends lost 0 bases and 8 bases respectively, with 11 bases between them. CDR1 is MGHRA and CDR2 is YSYEKL in the germline V gene. The CDR3 region is CASSQDAPSHEQFF. For the CDR3, the DNA is TGCGCCAGCAGCCAAGACGCGCCGAGCCATGAGCAGTTCTTC.

The chain carries TRBV27 and TRBJ2-3; 7 bases map to TRBD2. Germline V gene sequence: CDR1 MNHEY, CDR2 SMNVEV (reference sequence). This CDR3 region has 15 residues. V shed 1 base, J shed 4 bases, and the junction held 5 bases outside the gene matches. This CDR3 reads CASSLFAGDPDTQYF. As DNA, the CDR3 is TGTGCCAGCAGTTTATTTGCGGGGGACCCAGATACGCAGTATTTT.

The chain joins TRBV14 to TRBJ2-7; 8 nucleotides line up with TRBD2. In germline, CDR1 is SGHDN, CDR2 FVKESK. V shed 1 base and J 6 bases; nucleotides not matched to a gene: 11. This CDR3 comprises 16 residues. This CDR3 is CASSQVPPAGVSEQYF. DNA for the CDR3: TGTGCCAGCAGCCAAGTTCCCCCAGCGGGAGTCTCCGAGCAGTACTTC.

V is TRBV7-2 and J is TRBJ2-5; 8 bases map to TRBD2. The length of the CDR3 is 16 residues. J lost 2 bases, V lost 2 bases, and 7 bases had no gene match. CDR1 is SGHTA and CDR2 is FQGNSA in the germline V gene. CDR3 bases: TGTGCCAGCAGCTTAATGGGCGGGAGGTGGCAAGAGACCCAGTACTTC. It translates to CASSLMGGRWQETQYF.

This clone occurred once. V gene TRBV27 combines with J gene TRBJ2-7, with TRBD1 identical over 7 bases. This CDR3 region has 15 residues. The V and J ends lost 4 bases and 1 base, in that order; junction bases with no gene match: 7. Germline CDR1 is MNHEY and CDR2 is SMNVEV (reference sequence). CDR3 sequence: CASSYTGGQSYEQYV. The CDR3 region has the DNA TGTGCCAGCAGTTACACTGGGGGACAGTCCTACGAGCAGTACGTC.

This clone has only one observation. The V and J genes are TRBV11-3 and TRBJ2-1, with TRBD2 matching over 11 bases. This CDR3 spans 17 amino acids. The junction had 4 bases not matched to a gene; V was cut back by 3 bases and J by 0 bases. Germline assignment: CDR1 SGHNT and CDR2 YENEEA. The DNA of the CDR3 is TGTGCCAGCAGCTTCGGGACTAGCGGAAGCTCCTACAATGAGCAGTTCTTC. It is translated as CASSFGTSGSSYNEQFF.

This CDR3 reads CASTSLGDSTDTQYF. The CDR3 DNA sequence: TGTGCCAGCACCTCTCTTGGGGATTCAACAGATACGCAGTATTTT. V gene TRBV27 combines with J gene TRBJ2-3; D is unclear. V was pared by 7 bases and J by 3 bases, with 17 bases between. This CDR3 spans 15 amino acids. Germline V gene lookup returns CDR1 MNHEY and CDR2 SMNVEV (reference sequence).

This sequence joins TRBV16 and TRBJ2-7, with 10 bases identical to TRBD2. The V and J ends lost 3 bases and 3 bases, in that order; junction bases with no gene match: 14. CDR1 is KGHSY and CDR2 is FQNENV in the germline V gene. This CDR3 spans 18 amino acids. The CDR3 region is CASSHPQTASGGLYEQYV. The CDR3 DNA sequence: TGTGCCAGCAGCCACCCACAAACGGCTAGCGGGGGCCTCTACGAGCAGTACGTC.

This clone was counted between two and nine times. This chain connects TRBV7-3 to TRBJ2-1, with D perhaps TRBD2 (6 bases). CDR3 length equals 15 residues. Trimming cost V 0 bases and J 8 bases, with 14 bases left between them. In germline, CDR1 is SGHTA, CDR2 FQGTGA. CDR3 DNA sequence: TGTGCCAGCAGCTTAACTAGCGGAGCGAGCTATGAGCAGTTCTTC. It codes for CASSLTSGASYEQFF.